Presented here are 26 T cell receptor beta chains from one specimen sequenced in a study of early T cells in non-severe SARS-CoV-2 infection. Using its own MiXCR run on the 5' RACE reads, TCRdb lists one record per CDR3 protein. Of tens of thousands of distinct CDR3 sequences in the sample, 4.6% are singletons; the top ten hold approximately 5%. The starting material was whole blood, obtained at baseline. Every receptor here comes from an adult who was a healthcare worker with PCR-confirmed SARS-CoV-2 infection or an uninfected control (not recorded which).

This clonotype was seen many times. The chain links TRBV5-6 to TRBJ1-1; 9 bases agree with TRBD1. The ends lost 5 bases at V and 7 bases at J; junction bases unmatched: 3. Germline CDR1 SGHDT, CDR2 YYEEEE. The CDR3 is made up of 12 amino acids. The chain's CDR3 is CASRTTGGEAFF. The CDR3 coding sequence is TGTGCCAGCAGGACGACAGGGGGTGAAGCTTTCTTT.

This clonotype came up many times. DNA of the CDR3: TGCAGTGCTAGGGGGGACAGGGCTCTGGCTTTCTTT. Residues: CSARGDRALAFF. The rearrangement joins TRBV20-1 to TRBJ1-1, with TRBD1 identical over 9 bases. V was pared by 3 bases and J by 11 bases, with 7 bases of the junction left unmatched. Germline V gives CDR1 DFQATT, CDR2 SNEGSKA (reference sequence). CDR3 length: 12 residues.

In this sample, this clonotype turned up many times. The chain recombines TRBV29-1 with TRBJ2-1, with 13 bases matching TRBD2. The CDR3 has 14 amino acids. CDR1 and CDR2 from the germline V gene are SQVTM and ANQGSEA. With 7 bases clipped from V and 4 bases from J, the junction kept 4 bases outside the gene matches. CDR3 residues: CSGGTSGIYNEQFF. The CDR3 nucleotides read TGCAGCGGGGGGACTAGCGGGATTTACAATGAGCAGTTCTTC.

This clonotype was recorded at least ten times. The chain joins TRBV7-3 to TRBJ1-1; D remains ambiguous. V was shortened by 4 bases and J by 0 bases, with 6 bases between the two germline ends. The CDR3 is made up of 13 amino acids. The V gene's germline CDR1 is SGHTA and CDR2 FQGTGA. Written as DNA, the CDR3 is TGTGCCAGCAGCTGGGGATTGAACACTGAAGCTTTCTTT. Protein sequence: CASSWGLNTEAFF.

This clonotype was observed many times. This chain connects TRBV11-1 to TRBJ2-1, with 8 bases identical to TRBD2. This CDR3 region has 18 residues. CDR1 and CDR2 from the germline V gene are SGHAT and FQDESV (reference sequence). The ends lost 0 bases at V and 6 bases at J; junction bases unmatched: 13. This CDR3 reads CASSLAPAPGGGSNEQFF. CDR3 nucleotide sequence: TGTGCCAGCAGCTTAGCGCCGGCTCCTGGCGGGGGGTCCAATGAGCAGTTCTTC.

This clonotype appeared many times. CDR3: CASSHTSGTNEQFF. CDR3 DNA: TGTGCCAGCAGCCATACCAGCGGGACCAATGAGCAGTTCTTC. The V and J genes are TRBV3-1 and TRBJ2-1; 7 bases align to TRBD2. Per germline, CDR1 LGHDT and CDR2 YNNKEL (reference sequence). The CDR3 length is 14 residues. The V segment lost 3 bases and the J segment 6 bases; nucleotides outside the gene matches: 5.

This clonotype was counted at least ten times. The chain employs TRBV7-9 and TRBJ2-5; a possible D gene is TRBD1 (6 bases). Germline V gene sequence: CDR1 SEHNR, CDR2 FQNEAQ (reference sequence). Deletions cut 5 bases from V and 2 bases from J, with 18 bases between. The CDR3 runs 16 residues. Written as DNA, the CDR3 is TGTGCCAGCAGCAAAAACCTTCGGACAGCTCAAGAGACCCAGTACTTC. Amino acid sequence: CASSKNLRTAQETQYF.

The V and J genes are TRBV6-1 and TRBJ2-5; 11 nucleotides align to TRBD2. V lost 5 bases and J lost 5; bases outside the gene matches: 4. The CDR3 is 14 residues long. Germline values: CDR1 MNHNS, CDR2 SASEGT. The CDR3 DNA reads as TGTGCCAGCAGTTTAGCGGGGGGGCAGGAGACCCAGTACTTC. This gives the protein CASSLAGGQETQYF.

This clonotype was seen repeatedly, ten times or more. The chain uses TRBV4-1 and TRBJ2-2, with 7 nucleotides matching TRBD1. V shed 3 bases, J shed 2 bases, and the junction held 3 bases outside the gene matches. Germline V gene sequence: CDR1 MGHRA, CDR2 YSYEKL. This CDR3 contains 15 residues. CDR3 DNA sequence: TGCGCCAGCAGCCAGACAGGGAGCAACACCGGGGAGCTGTTTTTT. Protein sequence: CASSQTGSNTGELFF.

This clonotype was seen at least ten times. The J gene is TRBJ1-1, the V gene TRBV3-1; tentative D call: TRBD1 (6 bases). V was trimmed by 0 bases and J by 4 bases, leaving 15 bases between them. Germline-derived CDR1 and CDR2 are LGHDT and YNNKEL (reference sequence). The CDR3 loop spans 16 amino acids. The CDR3, as DNA: TGTGCCAGCAGCCAAGACCTACAGGGTTTGGCCACTGAAGCTTTCTTT. This sequence encodes CASSQDLQGLATEAFF.

This clonotype has at least ten counts. The chain uses TRBV5-4 and TRBJ2-3; 7 bases map to TRBD2. J lost 4 bases, V lost 7 bases, and 6 bases had no gene match. This CDR3 spans 13 amino acids. The germline V gene encodes CDR1 SGHNT and CDR2 YYREEE (reference sequence). This CDR3 reads CASGLVGSDTQYF. The CDR3, as DNA: TGTGCCAGCGGACTAGTCGGATCAGATACGCAGTATTTT.

Ten or more counts support this clonotype. This chain uses TRBV7-6 with TRBJ2-7, with D perhaps matching TRBD2 (5 bases). Trimming removed 0 bases from V and 1 base from J, with 13 bases in between. Germline V gene data show CDR1 as SGHVS and CDR2 as FNYEAQ. The CDR3 contains 16 residues. CDR3 nucleotide sequence: TGTGCCAGCAGCTTAGCGTTGGACTCTCGGTCCTACGAGCAGTACTTC. It encodes CASSLALDSRSYEQYF.

In this sample, this clonotype turned up many times. J is TRBJ2-7 and V is TRBV20-1; 8 bases line up with TRBD2. From germline, CDR1 is DFQATT and CDR2 SNEGSKA (reference sequence). The CDR3 is 13 amino acids. V lost 2 bases to trimming and J lost 0 bases; unmatched junction nucleotides: 0. The chain's CDR3 is CSARLAGSYEQYF. The CDR3 DNA is TGCAGTGCTAGACTAGCGGGCTCCTACGAGCAGTACTTC.

By share, this clonotype counts as medium-sized. V and J are TRBV7-2 and TRBJ1-6; D might be TRBD1 (5 bases). This CDR3 is 16 amino acids long. V dropped 5 bases and J dropped 7 bases, with 18 bases sitting between them. In germline, CDR1 is SGHTA, CDR2 FQGNSA. DNA for the CDR3: TGTGCCAGCAGCCCCCATGAAAGGGGTAGCAATTCACCCCTCCACTTT. It codes for CASSPHERGSNSPLHF.

This clonotype was counted at least ten times. The J gene is TRBJ2-3, the V gene TRBV11-2, with D uncertain. The CDR3 consists of 14 residues. Germline CDR1 and CDR2: SGHAT and FQNNGV. Trimming shortened V by 5 bases and J by 0 bases, and 9 bases separated the two germline ends. CDR3 protein: CASSGTTSTDTQYF. Written as DNA, the CDR3 is TGTGCCAGCAGCGGAACTACTAGCACAGATACGCAGTATTTT.

This clonotype has only a few counts. The chain links TRBV7-3 to TRBJ1-1; D might be TRBD1 (5 bases). Germline lookup yields CDR1 SGHTA and CDR2 FQGTGA. V dropped 5 bases and J dropped 5 bases, with 15 bases sitting between them. The length of the CDR3 is 14 residues. The CDR3 region has the DNA TGTGCCAGCAGCCCCGGGACGGAACGTACTGAAGCTTTCTTT. Translated, it gives CASSPGTERTEAFF.

This chain links TRBV9 with TRBJ2-2; no firm D call. Germline V gives CDR1 SGDLS, CDR2 YYNGEE. V shed 6 bases and J shed 0 bases, with 3 bases lying between them. CDR3 length: 12 amino acids. The CDR3 here is CASKTNTGELFF. DNA for the CDR3: TGTGCCAGCAAAACGAACACCGGGGAGCTGTTTTTT.

This clonotype was detected ten times or more. Here the CDR3 DNA reads TGTGCCAGCAGCCAAGCCGGGACCCGGCTTTTGAGTGGAAACACCATATATTTT. Its translation is CASSQAGTRLLSGNTIYF. The chain is built from TRBV3-1 and TRBJ1-3, with D possibly TRBD1 on 5 matching bases. Germline V gene data show CDR1 as LGHDT and CDR2 as YNNKEL (reference sequence). The V and J ends lost 1 base and 3 bases respectively, with 19 bases between them. The CDR3 extends over 18 amino acids.

In its sample, this clonotype was seen many times. The chain couples TRBV7-9 to TRBJ2-3; TRBD2 matches at 10 bases. The CDR3 runs 16 residues. Germline V CDR1 and CDR2: SEHNR, FQNEAQ (reference sequence). V lost 2 bases and J lost 2; bases outside the gene matches: 4. The CDR3 protein is CASSLTGLADTDTQYF. In nucleotides, the CDR3 is TGTGCCAGCAGCTTAACCGGACTAGCGGACACAGATACGCAGTATTTT.

At least ten counts were recorded for this clonotype. The V and J genes are TRBV20-1 and TRBJ2-7; 9 positions agree with TRBD1. The CDR3 runs 15 residues. After removal of 3 bases from V and 5 bases from J, the junction contained 11 bases not matched to a gene. In germline, CDR1 is DFQATT, CDR2 SNEGSKA (reference sequence). CDR3 region: CSASLLRDRDHEQYF. CDR3 DNA: TGCAGTGCTAGCCTACTCCGGGACAGGGACCACGAGCAGTACTTC.

This clonotype was observed at least ten times. The genes are TRBV7-2 and TRBJ1-2; D gene ambiguous. This CDR3 is 15 amino acids long. Looked up from germline, CDR1 is SGHTA and CDR2 is FQGNSA. Trimming cost V 5 bases and J 4 bases, with 17 bases left between them. Here the CDR3 reads CASSQGPPPGYGYTF. The CDR3 region has the DNA TGTGCCAGCAGCCAAGGGCCCCCCCCCGGCTATGGCTACACCTTC.

This clonotype was picked up many times. This sequence joins TRBV7-2 and TRBJ1-6; a possible D gene is TRBD1 (5 bases). Germline V gene sequence: CDR1 SGHTA, CDR2 FQGNSA. The CDR3 spans 17 residues. With 3 bases removed from V and 0 bases from J, the gap between germline ends came to 12 bases. CDR3 region: CASSFGDGSSYNSPLHF. DNA of the CDR3: TGTGCCAGCAGCTTTGGGGACGGAAGCTCCTATAATTCACCCCTCCACTTT.

Many counts were recorded for this clonotype. The chain's CDR3 is CASSFTGRGNQPQHF. The CDR3 DNA is TGTGCCAGCAGCTTTACCGGGAGGGGAAATCAGCCCCAGCATTTT. The chain links TRBV7-2 to TRBJ1-5, with a tentative D call TRBD1 (5 bases). The germline V gene has CDR1 SGHTA and CDR2 FQGNSA. Trimming took 3 bases from V and 4 from J, leaving 13 bases between them. The CDR3 length is 15 residues.

This clonotype appeared many times. This chain's CDR3 is CASSLRLREDVQYF. The CDR3 DNA sequence: TGTGCCAGCAGCTTAAGATTGCGGGAGGACGTGCAGTACTTC. The rearrangement links TRBV7-2 to TRBJ2-7; TRBD2 matches 8 bases. The CDR3 has 14 amino acids. Germline V lookup: CDR1 SGHTA, CDR2 FQGNSA. The trim removed 2 bases at V and 9 bases at J, leaving 9 bases unmatched.

The table lists this clonotype with many counts. This chain joins TRBV5-1 and TRBJ1-1; D gene unclear. Trimming took off 0 bases at V and 0 bases at J, with 12 bases between the two ends. The germline V gene encodes CDR1 SGHRS and CDR2 YFSETQ. The CDR3 totals 16 residues. The CDR3 DNA is TGCGCCAGCAGCTTGGACGGTAGTGGGTTGAACACTGAAGCTTTCTTT. Translating it yields CASSLDGSGLNTEAFF.

Ten or more counts support this clonotype. The chain combines TRBV12-5 with TRBJ1-1, with D uncertain. The CDR3 runs 14 residues. V shed 6 bases and J shed 0 bases, with 11 bases lying between them. In germline, CDR1 is LGHNT, CDR2 FRNRAP. CDR3 DNA sequence: TGTGCTAGTGGAGATACGGGAATGAACACTGAAGCTTTCTTT. Residues: CASGDTGMNTEAFF.